Shown below are 32 T cell receptor beta chains from a single sample sequenced in a study of T cell responses to AZD1222 COVID-19 vaccine. This table comes from immunoSEQ multiplex PCR, and its TCRdb copy is limited to in-frame clones, with some not included. The sample records roughly 180,000 clones, approximately 90% being singletons. Here the sequenced sample was peripheral blood, taken 28 days after the second AZD1222 dose. The source of these receptors is an adult who received the AZD1222 COVID-19 vaccine.

The genes are TRBV24-1 and TRBJ2-1; the match to TRBD1 covers 9 bases. After removal of 5 bases from V and 7 bases from J, the junction contained 8 bases not matched to a gene. This CDR3 has 15 amino acids. Germline V gives CDR1 KGHDR, CDR2 SFDVKD. The CDR3 DNA is TGTGCCACCAGTGGCGCCGGGACAGGGAAAAATGAGCAGTTCTTC. As protein: CATSGAGTGKNEQFF.

Only one count was recorded for this clone. The chain links TRBV19 to TRBJ1-5; D gene unclear. Trimming took off 9 bases at V and 1 base at J, with 16 bases between the two ends. The length of the CDR3 is 15 residues. Germline V lookup: CDR1 LNHDA, CDR2 SQIVND (reference sequence). CDR3 amino acids: CASDRKGGSNQPQHF. The DNA of the CDR3 is TGTGCCAGCGACCGGAAGGGCGGGAGCAATCAGCCCCAGCATTTT.

The chain joins TRBV3-1 (or the pseudogene TRBV3-2) to TRBJ1-4, with TRBD1 matching 8 bases. Trimming cost V 1 base and J 5 bases; bases outside gene matches: 3. Germline CDR1 is LGHDT and CDR2 is YNNKEL (reference sequence). This CDR3 comprises 15 residues. This CDR3 reads CASSQVQGVNEKLFF. The CDR3 bases are TGTGCCAGCAGCCAAGTACAGGGGGTAAATGAAAAACTGTTTTTT.

V usage is TRBV5-1 and J usage is TRBJ2-1; TRBD2 matches 10 bases. V was pared by 1 base and J by 8 bases, with 6 bases of the junction left unmatched. This CDR3 contains 15 residues. Germline V lookup: CDR1 SGHRS, CDR2 YFSETQ. The CDR3 DNA is TGCGCCAGCAGCTTGAGGCTAGCGGGAGTCTATGAGCAGTTCTTC. It yields the protein CASSLRLAGVYEQFF.

The chain links TRBV14 to TRBJ1-1; 11 bases fit TRBD1. The ends lost 1 base at V and 6 bases at J; junction bases unmatched: 7. The V gene's germline CDR1 is SGHDN and CDR2 FVKESK. The CDR3 consists of 16 residues. The CDR3 DNA reads TGTGCCAGCAGCCAAGGGACAGGGGGCGCTTGGGCTGAAGCTTTCTTT. Residues: CASSQGTGGAWAEAFF. The variable domain in full, completed from reference TRBV14 and TRBJ1-1, reads EAGVTQFPSHSVIEKGQTVTLRCDPISGHDNLYWYRRVMGKEIKFLLHFVKESKQDESGMPNNRFLAERTGGTYSTLKVQPAELEDSGVYFCASSQGTGGAWAEAFFGQGTRLTVV.

The chain links TRBV27 to TRBJ1-6; 8 bases fit TRBD1. V trimming: 5 bases; J trimming: 7 bases; junction bases outside the gene matches: 7. The V gene's germline CDR1 is MNHEY and CDR2 SMNVEV (reference sequence). This CDR3 region has 15 residues. CDR3 DNA: TGTGCCAGCAGTAAACAGGGGGTGAGGAATTCACCCCTCCACTTT. Amino acid sequence: CASSKQGVRNSPLHF.

The chain combines TRBV6-1 with TRBJ1-1, with unresolved D. This CDR3 region has 14 residues. Germline V lookup: CDR1 MNHNS, CDR2 SASEGT. The V end lost 3 bases, the J end lost 3 bases, and 11 bases lay between the germline ends. The CDR3 loop is CASSDLMRDTEAFF. The CDR3 DNA follows: TGTGCCAGCAGTGATCTCATGAGAGACACTGAAGCTTTCTTT.

This chain connects TRBV19 to TRBJ2-5; 11 bases are shared with TRBD1. Germline V gene data show CDR1 as LNHDA and CDR2 as SQIVND (reference sequence). The length of the CDR3 is 15 residues. Unmatched junction bases numbered 7, after V lost 6 bases and J lost 4 bases. CDR3 coding DNA: TGTGCCAGTAGCTATGACGGACAGGGGGCAGAGACCCAGTACTTC. This sequence encodes CASSYDGQGAETQYF. The variable domain in full, with the rest retrieved from reference TRBV19 and TRBJ2-5, is DGGITQSPKYLFRKEGQNVTLSCEQNLNHDAMYWYRQDPGQGLRLIYYSQIVNDFQKGDIAEGYSVSREKKESFPLTVTSAQKNPTAFYLCASSYDGQGAETQYFGPGTRLLVL.

The CDR3 loop reads CASRAHGTSTYEQYF. The CDR3 DNA follows: TGCGCCAGCAGGGCCCACGGGACGTCGACCTACGAGCAGTACTTC. This chain uses TRBV5-1 with TRBJ2-7; tentatively, D is TRBD1 or TRBD2 (5 bases each). This CDR3 is 15 amino acids long. Trimming shortened V by 5 bases and J by 2 bases, and 17 bases separated the two germline ends. Germline values: CDR1 SGHRS, CDR2 YFSETQ.

The chain carries TRBV9 and TRBJ1-4, with 10 bases that match TRBD1. This CDR3 spans 15 amino acids. The V segment lost 4 bases and the J segment 5 bases; nucleotides outside the gene matches: 5. The germline V gene encodes CDR1 SGDLS and CDR2 YYNGEE. The CDR3 DNA sequence: TGTGCCAGCAGCTCTGGACAGGGGGGGAATGAAAAACTGTTTTTT. This gives the protein CASSSGQGGNEKLFF.

The V call is TRBV5-5, the J call TRBJ2-2; D is undetermined. This CDR3 has 16 amino acids. The germline CDR1 and CDR2 sequences are SGHKS and YYEKEE (reference sequence). Trimming cost V 3 bases and J 5 bases, with 17 bases left between them. Here the CDR3 reads CASSSDPRPGTGELFF. The CDR3 nucleotides read TGTGCCAGCAGCTCGGACCCCCGCCCTGGGACCGGGGAGCTGTTTTTT.

This clone was seen once. The gene calls are TRBV2 and TRBJ2-7; tentatively, D is TRBD2 (6 bases). This CDR3 comprises 13 residues. The V gene's germline CDR1 is SNHLY and CDR2 FYNNEI. V was trimmed by 4 bases and J by 3 bases, leaving 10 bases between them. CDR3: CASSGRGNYEQYF. The CDR3 DNA is TGTGCCAGCAGTGGTCGCGGGAACTACGAGCAGTACTTC.

This clone appeared once. One end of the junction fails to match germline, which may point to a read error. CDR3 nucleotides: TGTGCTAGCAGCCCAGGGGCCCGCAATGAGCAGTTCTTC. It yields the protein CASSPGARNEQFF. The chain carries TRBV7-7 and TRBJ2-1, with a weak D call TRBD1 (6 bases). The CDR3 is 13 residues long. In germline, CDR1 is SSHAT, CDR2 FNYEAQ (reference sequence).

The rearrangement joins TRBV2 to TRBJ2-7, with D perhaps being TRBD1 or TRBD2 (5 bases each). With 6 bases removed from V and 3 bases from J, the gap between germline ends came to 15 bases. The CDR3 extends over 14 amino acids. Germline CDR1 SNHLY, CDR2 FYNNEI. Written as DNA, the CDR3 is TGTGCCAGCAGCAGGGACGGTGGAGTCTACGAGCAGTACTTC. This gives the protein CASSRDGGVYEQYF.

CDR3 bases: TGTGCCAGCAGCCCTAGGCGTGGGACAGTGAACACCGGGGAGCTGTTTTTT. As protein: CASSPRRGTVNTGELFF. The chain is built from TRBV9 and TRBJ2-2; 7 bases are a match to TRBD1. After removal of 4 bases from V and 1 base from J, the junction contained 10 bases not matched to a gene. The germline gives CDR1 SGDLS, CDR2 YYNGEE. The CDR3 consists of 17 residues.

The rearrangement uses TRBV10-2 and TRBJ2-1; no clear D. Germline-derived CDR1 and CDR2 are WSHSY and SAAADI. Trimming took off 10 bases at V and 4 bases at J, with 11 bases between the two ends. CDR3 length: 12 amino acids. The CDR3 DNA follows: TGCGCCACCAGCGACCGTTACAATGAGCAGTTCTTC. Amino acids: CATSDRYNEQFF.

The V call is TRBV6-2 or TRBV6-3, the J call TRBJ1-5; TRBD1 is a possible D gene (6 bases). Germline V gene sequence: CDR1 MNHEY, CDR2 SVGEGT. This CDR3 region has 15 residues. V shed 6 bases and J shed 1 base, with 13 bases lying between them. CDR3 sequence reads: CASSPTGSSNQPQHF. The CDR3 bases are TGTGCCAGCAGCCCCACAGGGAGCAGCAATCAGCCCCAGCATTTT.

The chain carries TRBV18 and TRBJ1-3, with 11 positions matching TRBD1. Germline CDR1 reads KGHSH; CDR2 reads LQKENI. J was trimmed by 1 base and V by 5 bases; bases with no gene match: 4. The CDR3 has 16 residues. The CDR3 nucleotides read TGTGCCAGCTCAAAAGGGACAGGGGGATCTGGAAACACCATATATTTT. Translated: CASSKGTGGSGNTIYF. The variable domain in full, with the rest retrieved from reference TRBV18 and TRBJ1-3, is NAGVMQNPRHLVRRRGQEARLRCSPMKGHSHVYWYRQLPEEGLKFMVYLQKENIIDESGMPKERFSAEFPKEGPSILRIQQVVRGDSAAYFCASSKGTGGSGNTIYFGEGSWLTVV.

The V call is TRBV14, the J call TRBJ2-7; D remains unclear. Germline V lookup: CDR1 SGHDN, CDR2 FVKESK. The CDR3 is 13 amino acids. Trimming cost V 1 base and J 4 bases, with 8 bases left between them. Written as DNA, the CDR3 is TGTGCCAGCAGCCAAGCCCCCATTTACGAGCAGTACTTC. Translation: CASSQAPIYEQYF.

CDR3 nucleotides: TGTGCCAGCAGTTTGCGGACGTTAATCAATGAGCAGTTCTTC. Protein: CASSLRTLINEQFF. This sequence joins TRBV28 and TRBJ2-1; the D is unclear. From germline, CDR1 is MDHEN and CDR2 SYDVKM. Trimming left V 3 bases short and J 6 bases short, with 12 bases between. This CDR3 is 14 amino acids long.

The V and J genes are TRBV4-1 and TRBJ2-2, with D tentatively TRBD1 or TRBD2 (5 bases each). V lost 2 bases to trimming and J lost 0 bases, with 22 bases between them. The CDR3 sequence is 20 residues long. Germline lookup yields CDR1 MGHRA and CDR2 YSYEKL. The CDR3 nucleotides are TGCGCCAGCAGCCAATCTTTAGTCGGGGCAGGCAAAGCGAACACCGGGGAGCTGTTTTTT. This encodes CASSQSLVGAGKANTGELFF.

This clone came up once. This chain connects TRBV5-1 to TRBJ2-3; no definite D call. The germline CDR1 and CDR2 sequences are SGHRS and YFSETQ. This CDR3 spans 13 amino acids. V lost 3 bases and J 4 bases, leaving 9 bases between the germline ends. The CDR3 sequence: CASSSLIADTQYF. The DNA for the CDR3 is TGCGCCAGCAGCTCCTTAATTGCAGATACGCAGTATTTT.

CDR3: CASSQDTSGSEQFF. The DNA for the CDR3 is TGTGCCAGCAGCCAAGACACTAGCGGGAGCGAGCAGTTCTTC. The V gene is TRBV3-1 (or the pseudogene TRBV3-2), the J gene TRBJ2-1; 11 bases fit TRBD2. The CDR3 consists of 14 residues. Germline V lookup: CDR1 LGHDT, CDR2 YNNKEL (reference sequence). With 0 bases clipped from V and 10 bases from J, the junction kept 2 bases outside the gene matches.

This sequence joins TRBV6-6 and TRBJ2-1, with D maybe TRBD1 (5 bases). V lost 4 bases and J 0 bases, leaving 10 bases between the germline ends. This CDR3 has 15 amino acids. Germline CDR1 and CDR2: MNHNY and SVGAGI (reference sequence). The CDR3 DNA reads TGTGCCAGCAGTTCTGACAGCCGCTCCTACAATGAGCAGTTCTTC. It translates to CASSSDSRSYNEQFF.

The chain joins TRBV6-5 to TRBJ2-5; maybe TRBD2 (6 bases). The V and J ends lost 6 bases and 5 bases respectively, with 13 bases between them. This CDR3 spans 13 amino acids. Germline V CDR1 and CDR2: MNHEY, SVGAGI. CDR3 loop: CASSRRAGETQYF. The DNA for the CDR3 is TGTGCCAGCAGCAGGAGGGCCGGGGAGACCCAGTACTTC.

V is TRBV29-1 and J is TRBJ1-1; TRBD1 matches 7 bases. Trimming at V came to 4 bases and at J to 1 base, leaving 3 bases not matched to a gene. This CDR3 spans 13 amino acids. Germline CDR1 reads SQVTM; CDR2 reads ANQGSEA. As DNA, the CDR3 is TGCAGCGTTGTTCGGACAGGGAACACTGAAGCTTTCTTT. It codes for CSVVRTGNTEAFF.

The chain joins TRBV18 to TRBJ2-4; a weak D match, TRBD2 (6 bases). The CDR3 is made up of 17 amino acids. The V and J ends lost 3 bases and 0 bases respectively, with 15 bases between them. Germline assignment: CDR1 KGHSH and CDR2 LQKENI. Written as DNA, the CDR3 is TGTGCCAGCTCACCCGATCGGGGGAATTTAGCCAAAAACATTCAGTACTTC. Translating gives CASSPDRGNLAKNIQYF.

Points on this clone: This specimen includes other DNA sequences encoding the same CDR3. The CDR3 spells CASSPDRDQPQHF. In DNA, the CDR3 is TGTGCCAGCTCACCCGACCGGGATCAGCCCCAGCATTTT. The chain recombines TRBV18 with TRBJ1-5, with D unresolved. Germline CDR1 reads KGHSH; CDR2 reads LQKENI. Trimming stripped 3 bases from V and 5 bases from J, with 8 bases between. CDR3 size: 13 residues. Filled out from reference TRBV18 and TRBJ1-5, the complete variable domain reads NAGVMQNPRHLVRRRGQEARLRCSPMKGHSHVYWYRQLPEEGLKFMVYLQKENIIDESGMPKERFSAEFPKEGPSILRIQQVVRGDSAAYFCASSPDRDQPQHFGDGTRLSIL.

This chain joins TRBV7-9 and TRBJ1-2; D possibly corresponds to TRBD1 (6 bases). The V gene's germline CDR1 is SEHNR and CDR2 FQNEAQ (reference sequence). Deletions cut 2 bases from V and 8 bases from J, with 12 bases between. The CDR3 is 13 residues long. The CDR3 sequence: CASSLPGARGYTF. The CDR3 DNA reads TGTGCCAGCAGCTTACCAGGGGCGCGAGGCTACACCTTC.

The chain recombines TRBV4-3 with TRBJ1-1; TRBD1 matches 7 bases. The germline V gene encodes CDR1 LGHNA and CDR2 YSLEER. The CDR3 loop spans 15 amino acids. The V segment lost 0 bases and the J segment 8 bases; nucleotides outside the gene matches: 9. For the CDR3, the DNA is TGCGCCAGCAGCCAAGACCAGGGGGGCGCGCGAGAAGCTTTCTTT. It codes for CASSQDQGGAREAFF.

The chain is built from TRBV3-1 (or the pseudogene TRBV3-2) and TRBJ1-5, with TRBD1 matching over 7 bases. V was pared by 4 bases and J by 0 bases, with 3 bases of the junction left unmatched. Germline loops: CDR1 LGHDT, CDR2 YNNKEL (reference sequence). The CDR3 has 15 residues. The CDR3 DNA reads as TGTGCCAGCAGCCGAGACAGGGCTAGCAATCAGCCCCAGCATTTT. The encoded protein is CASSRDRASNQPQHF.

This clone was counted between two and nine times. This rearrangement joins TRBV10-2 to TRBJ2-3, with TRBD2 identical over 12 bases. The V and J ends lost 6 bases and 10 bases, in that order; junction bases with no gene match: 8. The CDR3 consists of 14 residues. The germline V gene has CDR1 WSHSY and CDR2 SAAADI. CDR3 loop: CASRDLAGGPPQYF. CDR3 DNA: TGCGCCAGCAGGGACCTAGCGGGAGGGCCCCCGCAGTATTTT.